The following is a T cell receptor (beta chain) sequence with its context. Antigen specificity is unknown. The record originates from a study of cytomegalovirus exposure and HLA in healthy donors. Study background: Unique TCRs numbering around 80 million, obtained from HLA-typed donors, made up an early data release. Study-level findings and limits: Exclusion applied to some V segments, including TRBV6-2 and TRBV6-3, as they were indistinguishable. In a later analysis, at a false discovery rate of 0.05, 16,951 TCR beta sequences were associated with HLA alleles. Rarity characterized most TCR sequences, yet some public TCRs appeared in many donors.

V lost 6 bases and J lost 3; bases outside the gene matches: 2. This CDR3 region has 15 residues. Germline assignment: CDR1 MNHNY and CDR2 SVGAGI (reference sequence). PCR involved 60 Vbeta and 13 Jbeta primers. Sequenced by immunoSEQ multiplex PCR; TCRdb stores in-frame clones only, minus some. The sample contains some 200,000 clones, about 83% of which appear only once. Sequenced input: PBMCs. This TCR was recovered from a man aged 35 to 55 in good health and CMV-seronegative. The J gene is TRBJ2-2, the V gene TRBV6-6; 12 bases are a match to TRBD2. CDR3 nucleotides: TGTGCCAGCAGCCGACTAGCGGGGGACACCGGGGAGCTGTTTTTT. It specifies CASSRLAGDTGELFF.